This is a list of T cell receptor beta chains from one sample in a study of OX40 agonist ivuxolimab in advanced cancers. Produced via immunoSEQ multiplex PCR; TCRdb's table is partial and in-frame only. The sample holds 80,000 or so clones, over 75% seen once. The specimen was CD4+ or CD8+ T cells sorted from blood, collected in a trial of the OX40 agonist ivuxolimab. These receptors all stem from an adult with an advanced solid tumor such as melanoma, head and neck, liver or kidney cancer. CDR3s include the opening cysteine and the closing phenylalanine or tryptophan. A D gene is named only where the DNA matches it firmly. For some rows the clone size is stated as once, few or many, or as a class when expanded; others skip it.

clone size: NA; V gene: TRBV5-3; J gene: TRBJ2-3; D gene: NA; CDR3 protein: CARSLGRTDTQYF; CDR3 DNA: TGTGCCAGAAGCTTGGGACGCACAGATACGCAGTATTTT
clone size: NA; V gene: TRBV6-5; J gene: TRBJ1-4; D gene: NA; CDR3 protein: CASSYGQNEKLFF; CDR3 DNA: TGTGCCAGCAGTTACGGTCAGAATGAAAAACTGTTTTTT
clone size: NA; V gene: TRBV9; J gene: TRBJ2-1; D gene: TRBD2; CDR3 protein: CASSVEIAGTEQFF; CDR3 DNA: TGTGCCAGCAGCGTAGAAATAGCGGGAACTGAGCAGTTCTTC
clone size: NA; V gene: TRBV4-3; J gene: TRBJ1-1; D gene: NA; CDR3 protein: CASSQEWVGMNTEAFF; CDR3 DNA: TGCGCCAGCAGCCAAGAATGGGTGGGAATGAACACTGAAGCTTTCTTT
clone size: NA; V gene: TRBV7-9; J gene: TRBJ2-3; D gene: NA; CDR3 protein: CASSLVLGHTQYF; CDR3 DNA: TGTGCCAGCAGCTTAGTGCTGGGACACACGCAGTATTTT
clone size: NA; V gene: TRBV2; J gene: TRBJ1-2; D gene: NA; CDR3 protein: CASSGTLYGYTF; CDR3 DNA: TGTGCCAGCAGCGGGACCCTATATGGCTACACCTTC
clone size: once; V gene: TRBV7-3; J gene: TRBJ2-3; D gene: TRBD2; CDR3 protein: CASSSGTSGRGNTQYF; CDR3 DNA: TGTGCCAGCAGCTCCGGGACTAGCGGGAGGGGAAATACGCAGTATTTT
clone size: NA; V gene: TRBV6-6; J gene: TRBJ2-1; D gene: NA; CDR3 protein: CASRDDQNSYNEQFF; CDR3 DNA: TGTGCCAGCAGAGACGACCAAAATTCCTACAATGAGCAGTTCTTC
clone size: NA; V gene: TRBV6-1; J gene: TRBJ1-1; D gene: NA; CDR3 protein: CASSEGGIGLGFAEAFF; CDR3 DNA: TGTGCCAGCAGTGAAGGTGGTATCGGTTTGGGATTCGCTGAAGCTTTCTTT
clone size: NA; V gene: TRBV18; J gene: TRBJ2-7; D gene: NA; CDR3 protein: CASSPLQGYEQYF; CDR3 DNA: TGTGCCAGCTCACCGCTACAGGGCTACGAGCAGTACTTC
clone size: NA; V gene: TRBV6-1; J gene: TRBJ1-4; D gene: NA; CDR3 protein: CASSAPNLSLVKLFF; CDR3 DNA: TGTGCCAGCAGTGCCCCCAATCTAAGCCTCGTTAAACTGTTTTTT
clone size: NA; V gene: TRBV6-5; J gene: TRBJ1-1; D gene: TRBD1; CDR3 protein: CASRTTGAKGAFF; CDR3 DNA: TGTGCCAGCAGAACAACAGGGGCAAAAGGAGCTTTCTTT
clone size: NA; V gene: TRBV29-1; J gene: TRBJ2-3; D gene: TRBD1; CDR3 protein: CSAQGQGTDTQYF; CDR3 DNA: TGCAGCGCTCAGGGACAGGGCACAGATACGCAGTATTTT
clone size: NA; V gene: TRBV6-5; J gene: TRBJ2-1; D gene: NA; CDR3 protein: CASSLANEQFF; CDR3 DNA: TGTGCCAGCAGTCTAGCGAATGAGCAGTTCTTC
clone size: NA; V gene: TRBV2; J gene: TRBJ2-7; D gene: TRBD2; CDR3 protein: CASRAPGLEGPEQYF; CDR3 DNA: TGTGCCAGCAGGGCTCCGGGACTAGAGGGGCCCGAGCAGTACTTC
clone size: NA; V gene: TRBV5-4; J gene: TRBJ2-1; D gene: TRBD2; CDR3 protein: CASRPQTSGIQNEQFF; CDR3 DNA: TGTGCCAGCAGACCTCAGACTAGCGGGATCCAGAATGAGCAGTTCTTC
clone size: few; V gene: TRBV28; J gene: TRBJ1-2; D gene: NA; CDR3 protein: CASTLDWTVYGYTF; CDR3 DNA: TGTGCCAGCACCCTCGATTGGACAGTCTATGGCTACACCTTC
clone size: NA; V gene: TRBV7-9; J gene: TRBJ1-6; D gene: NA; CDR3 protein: CASSSLRTADNSPLHF; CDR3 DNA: TGTGCCAGCAGCTCCCTCCGGACGGCCGATAATTCACCCCTCCACTTT
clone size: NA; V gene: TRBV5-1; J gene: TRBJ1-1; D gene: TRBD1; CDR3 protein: CASSYVAGGNTEAFF; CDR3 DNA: TGCGCCAGCAGCTATGTAGCAGGGGGGAACACTGAAGCTTTCTTT
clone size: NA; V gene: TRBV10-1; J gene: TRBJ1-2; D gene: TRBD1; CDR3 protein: CASSPYRGAYGYTF; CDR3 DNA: TGCGCCAGCAGTCCATACAGGGGAGCCTATGGCTACACCTTC
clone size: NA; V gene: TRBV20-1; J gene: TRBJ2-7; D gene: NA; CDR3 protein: CSAGGSYEQYF; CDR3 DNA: TGCAGTGCTGGGGGGTCCTACGAGCAGTACTTC
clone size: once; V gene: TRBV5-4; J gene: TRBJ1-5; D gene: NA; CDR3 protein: CASSFPIYSNQPQHF; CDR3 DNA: TGTGCCAGCAGCTTTCCCATTTATAGCAATCAGCCCCAGCATTTT
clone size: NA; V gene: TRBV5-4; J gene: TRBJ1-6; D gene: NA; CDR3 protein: CASSFLGRGRAPLHF; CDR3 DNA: TGTGCCAGCAGCTTTTTGGGCAGGGGTCGGGCACCCCTCCACTTT
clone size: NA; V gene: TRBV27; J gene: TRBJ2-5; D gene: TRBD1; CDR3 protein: CASTPTGGKTQYF; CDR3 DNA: TGTGCCAGCACGCCGACAGGGGGAAAGACCCAGTACTTC
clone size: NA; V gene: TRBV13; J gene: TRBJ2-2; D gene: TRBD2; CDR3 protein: CASSLRGRGTGELFF; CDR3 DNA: TGTGCCAGCAGCTTACGCGGGAGGGGAACCGGGGAGCTGTTTTTT
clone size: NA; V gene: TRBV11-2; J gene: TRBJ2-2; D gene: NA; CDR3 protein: CASSLEGPGELFF; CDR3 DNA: TGTGCCAGCAGCTTAGAGGGCCCCGGGGAGCTGTTTTTT
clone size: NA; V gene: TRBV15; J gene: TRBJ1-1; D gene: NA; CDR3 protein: CATSGQRNTEAFF; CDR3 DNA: TGTGCCACCAGCGGACAGAGGAACACTGAAGCTTTCTTT
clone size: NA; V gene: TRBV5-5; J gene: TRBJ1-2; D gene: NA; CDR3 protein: CASSLARNYGYTF; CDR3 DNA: TGTGCCAGCAGCTTGGCCAGAAACTATGGCTACACCTTC
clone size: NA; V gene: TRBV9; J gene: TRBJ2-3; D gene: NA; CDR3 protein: CASSPGRRTDTQYF; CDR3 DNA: TGTGCCAGCAGCCCTGGCCGGCGTACAGATACGCAGTATTTT
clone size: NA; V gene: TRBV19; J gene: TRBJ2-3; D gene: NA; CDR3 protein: CASSIIGPRVDTDTQYF; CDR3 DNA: TGTGCCAGTAGTATAATAGGTCCGCGGGTCGACACAGATACGCAGTATTTT
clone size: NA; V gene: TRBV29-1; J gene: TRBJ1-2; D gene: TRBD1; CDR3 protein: CSVARQGDTIGYTF; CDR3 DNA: TGCAGCGTTGCCCGACAGGGGGATACTATTGGCTACACCTTC
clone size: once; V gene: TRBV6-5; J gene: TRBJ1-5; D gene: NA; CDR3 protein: CASLPWQSSNQPQHF; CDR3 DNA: TGTGCCTCCTTACCGTGGCAGAGTAGCAATCAGCCCCAGCATTTT
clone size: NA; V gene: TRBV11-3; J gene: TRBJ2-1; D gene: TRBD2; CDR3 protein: CASSLDPLAGASEQFF; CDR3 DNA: TGTGCCAGCAGCTTAGATCCCCTAGCGGGAGCATCTGAGCAGTTCTTC
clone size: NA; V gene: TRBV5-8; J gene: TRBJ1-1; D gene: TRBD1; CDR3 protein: CASKTLTGVMNTEAFF; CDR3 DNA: TGTGCCAGCAAAACTCTGACAGGGGTCATGAACACTGAAGCTTTCTTT
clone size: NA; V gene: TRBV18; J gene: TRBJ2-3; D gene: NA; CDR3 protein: CASSPSWGITDTQYF; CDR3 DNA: TGTGCCAGCTCACCGAGCTGGGGAATCACAGATACGCAGTATTTT
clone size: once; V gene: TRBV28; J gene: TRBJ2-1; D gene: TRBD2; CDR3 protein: CASRTSGREEQFF; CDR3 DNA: TGTGCCAGCAGGACTAGCGGGAGGGAAGAGCAGTTCTTC
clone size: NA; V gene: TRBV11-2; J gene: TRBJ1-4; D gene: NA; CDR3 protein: CASSLEGGRFREKLFF; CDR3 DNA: TGTGCCAGCAGCCTAGAGGGGGGGCGTTTTCGCGAAAAACTGTTTTTT
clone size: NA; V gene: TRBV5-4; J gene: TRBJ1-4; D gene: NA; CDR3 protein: CASSSTEATNEKLFF; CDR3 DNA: TGTGCCAGCAGCTCGACGGAGGCAACTAATGAAAAACTGTTTTTT
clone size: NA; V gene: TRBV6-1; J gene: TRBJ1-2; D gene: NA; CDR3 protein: CASNEQVAINYGYTF; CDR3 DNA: TGTGCCAGCAATGAACAGGTTGCTATAAACTATGGCTACACCTTC
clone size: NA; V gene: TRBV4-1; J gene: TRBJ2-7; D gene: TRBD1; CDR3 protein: CASSRQDRGLYEQYF; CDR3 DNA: TGCGCCAGCAGCAGACAGGACAGGGGATTGTACGAGCAGTACTTC